The 18 T cell receptor beta chains reported below all come from one sample, sequenced in a study of early T cells in non-severe SARS-CoV-2 infection. MiXCR, applied by TCRdb to the 5' RACE reads, yields one record per CDR3 protein. The data contain 85,000 to 100,000 distinct CDR3 sequences, about 10% of them singletons. Sequenced material: whole blood, taken at baseline. Receptor source: an adult who was a healthcare worker with PCR-confirmed SARS-CoV-2 infection or an uninfected control (not recorded which).

This clonotype was seen only a few times. This chain links TRBV11-2 with TRBJ1-1; possibly TRBD1 for D (5 bases). V lost 5 bases and J lost 5, with 18 bases in between. Germline V gives CDR1 SGHAT, CDR2 FQNNGV. This CDR3 is built from 15 residues. The CDR3 DNA is TGTGCCAGCAGCCCGGGACTCAATCTCAGGACTGAAGCTTTCTTT. This sequence encodes CASSPGLNLRTEAFF.

The chain carries TRBV27 and TRBJ1-2, with a tentative D call TRBD1 (5 bases). The CDR3 sequence is 13 residues long. Looked up from germline, CDR1 is MNHEY and CDR2 is SMNVEV (reference sequence). Trimming pared 6 bases from V and 0 bases from J, leaving 8 bases between. The CDR3 region is CASSKTANYGYTF. The CDR3 coding sequence is TGTGCCAGCAGCAAGACAGCTAACTATGGCTACACCTTC.

The V call is TRBV20-1, the J call TRBJ2-1; 9 bases match TRBD2. In germline, CDR1 is DFQATT, CDR2 SNEGSKA (reference sequence). This CDR3 has 15 residues. The V and J ends lost 3 bases and 4 bases, in that order; junction bases with no gene match: 7. This CDR3 is CSASDAGGLYNEQFF. As DNA, the CDR3 is TGCAGTGCTAGCGACGCGGGGGGGCTGTACAATGAGCAGTTCTTC.

In its sample, this clonotype was seen many times. The chain uses TRBV3-1 and TRBJ2-2, with 9 bases aligning to TRBD2. The germline gives CDR1 LGHDT, CDR2 YNNKEL (reference sequence). With 0 bases clipped from V and 0 bases from J, the junction kept 8 bases outside the gene matches. The CDR3 extends over 19 amino acids. The CDR3 DNA reads as TGTGCCAGCAGCCAAGATTTTCTAGCGGGGAAAACGAACACCGGGGAGCTGTTTTTT. This gives the protein CASSQDFLAGKTNTGELFF.

This clonotype was seen at least ten times. The chain is built from TRBV5-4 and TRBJ2-1; TRBD2 agrees at 7 bases. The V gene end was trimmed by 4 bases and the J gene end by 9 bases; junction bases not matched to a gene: 19. This CDR3 region has 17 residues. Germline CDR1 SGHNT, CDR2 YYREEE (reference sequence). CDR3 in DNA: TGTGCCAGCAGCACAGCCGGGACTACCCGCCTACAAGGTGAGCAGTTCTTC. Encoded protein: CASSTAGTTRLQGEQFF. The whole variable domain, filled in from reference TRBV5-4 and TRBJ2-1, reads ETGVTQSPTHLIKTRGQQVTLRCSSQSGHNTVSWYQQALGQGPQFIFQYYREEENGRGNFPPRFSGLQFPNYSSELNVNALELDDSALYLCASSTAGTTRLQGEQFFGPGTRLTVL.

CDR3 residues: CAISESGDHYGYTF. As DNA, the CDR3 is TGTGCCATCAGTGAGTCGGGGGATCACTATGGCTACACCTTC. The chain uses TRBV10-3 and TRBJ1-2, with D possibly matching TRBD1 (5 bases). V dropped 0 bases and J dropped 3 bases, with 8 bases sitting between them. The germline gives CDR1 ENHRY, CDR2 SYGVKD. CDR3 length: 14 residues.

The V gene is TRBV3-1, the J gene TRBJ2-2, with 11 nucleotides matching TRBD2. Trimming took 4 bases from V and 1 from J; bases not matched to a gene: 2. The germline V gene has CDR1 LGHDT and CDR2 YNNKEL (reference sequence). This CDR3 spans 16 amino acids. Here the CDR3 DNA reads TGTGCCAGCAGCCGAACTAGCGGGGGGAACACCGGGGAGCTGTTTTTT. This encodes CASSRTSGGNTGELFF.

This chain connects TRBV25-1 to TRBJ2-3; unclear D gene. The CDR3 runs 13 residues. V shed 2 bases and J shed 1 base, with 4 bases lying between them. Germline-derived CDR1 and CDR2 are MGHDK and SYGVNS. CDR3 bases: TGTGCCAGCAGTGAAAGAGGCACAGATACGCAGTATTTT. Residues: CASSERGTDTQYF.

The table lists this clonotype with many counts. The chain links TRBV12-3 or TRBV12-4 to TRBJ2-5; D is undetermined. With 5 bases removed from V and 5 bases from J, the gap between germline ends came to 15 bases. This CDR3 region has 14 residues. The CDR3 nucleotides are TGTGCCAGCAGTCAAGCACGAGTTGGTGAGACCCAGTACTTC. This encodes CASSQARVGETQYF.

The rearrangement joins TRBV28 to TRBJ2-2; D remains ambiguous. This CDR3 has 14 amino acids. Trimming pared 8 bases from V and 0 bases from J, leaving 10 bases between. Germline CDR1 MDHEN, CDR2 SYDVKM. The CDR3 coding sequence is TGTGCCAGCTGGTCTTATCCGAACACCGGGGAGCTGTTTTTT. Translated: CASWSYPNTGELFF.

In its sample, this clonotype was seen many times. V gene TRBV11-2 combines with J gene TRBJ2-7; D is unresolved. Germline values: CDR1 SGHAT, CDR2 FQNNGV. The V end lost 5 bases, the J end lost 4 bases, and 15 bases lay between the germline ends. The CDR3 runs 14 residues. CDR3: CASSPFRVKYEQYF. The CDR3 DNA is TGTGCCAGCAGCCCCTTCCGCGTCAAGTACGAGCAGTACTTC.

The chain couples TRBV6-2 or TRBV6-3 to TRBJ1-5; D unresolved. This CDR3 has 15 residues. Germline V gene lookup returns CDR1 MNHEY and CDR2 SVGEGT. Trimming removed 6 bases at V and 2 bases at J, with 14 bases between. The CDR3 sequence is CASRVDGGGNQPQHF. CDR3 DNA sequence: TGTGCCAGCAGGGTAGACGGCGGGGGCAATCAGCCCCAGCATTTT.

V and J are TRBV29-1 and TRBJ2-7; 11 positions agree with TRBD1. The CDR3 runs to 16 residues. Germline values: CDR1 SQVTM, CDR2 ANQGSEA. The V gene end was trimmed by 1 base and the J gene end by 3 bases; junction bases not matched to a gene: 8. The CDR3 DNA sequence: TGCAGCGTTGAAGCTAAGGGACAGGGGGGCGTCTACGAGCAGTACTTC. Protein product: CSVEAKGQGGVYEQYF.

This clonotype was found a few times. The rearrangement joins TRBV6-2 or TRBV6-3 to TRBJ2-1; the match to TRBD2 covers 11 bases. Trimming at V came to 4 bases and at J to 0 bases, leaving 2 bases not matched to a gene. Germline CDR1 and CDR2: MNHEY and SVGEGT. This CDR3 region has 16 residues. The CDR3 loop reads CASSSSGRTSYNEQFF. The CDR3 nucleotides are TGTGCCAGCAGTTCTAGCGGGAGGACCTCCTACAATGAGCAGTTCTTC.

This clonotype has a count of ten or more. The chain uses TRBV5-1 and TRBJ2-7, with 8 bases lining up with TRBD2. Germline loops: CDR1 SGHRS, CDR2 YFSETQ. The ends lost 2 bases at V and 0 bases at J; junction bases unmatched: 7. The CDR3 has 16 residues. CDR3 protein: CASSFVGGDFSYEQYF. DNA for the CDR3: TGCGCCAGCAGCTTCGTCGGGGGGGACTTCTCCTACGAGCAGTACTTC. The complete variable domain, with remaining parts taken from reference TRBV5-1 and TRBJ2-7, reads KAGVTQTPRYLIKTRGQQVTLSCSPISGHRSVSWYQQTPGQGLQFLFEYFSETQRNKGNFPGRFSGRQFSNSRSEMNVSTLELGDSALYLCASSFVGGDFSYEQYFGPGTRLTVT.

The table lists this clonotype with many counts. The chain employs TRBV7-9 and TRBJ2-3, with D unresolved. Germline loops: CDR1 SEHNR, CDR2 FQNEAQ (reference sequence). This CDR3 contains 16 residues. The V end lost 1 base, the J end lost 1 base, and 12 bases lay between the germline ends. CDR3 nucleotide sequence: TGTGCCAGCAGCTTAGGGGCTACCCCGGGCACAGATACGCAGTATTTT. Translating it yields CASSLGATPGTDTQYF.

The chain has TRBV20-1 and TRBJ2-7, with D unresolved. CDR3 length equals 11 residues. Germline V lookup: CDR1 DFQATT, CDR2 SNEGSKA (reference sequence). With 2 bases removed from V and 3 bases from J, the gap between germline ends came to 5 bases. The CDR3 is CSARRGYEQYF. CDR3 nucleotide sequence: TGCAGTGCTAGACGCGGCTACGAGCAGTACTTC.

This rearrangement joins TRBV4-3 to TRBJ2-3, with a weak D call TRBD2 (5 bases). Trimming left V 0 bases short and J 6 bases short, with 19 bases between. The CDR3 runs 17 residues. Looked up from germline, CDR1 is LGHNA and CDR2 is YSLEER. This chain's CDR3 is CASSQEGGTGVLDTQYF. The CDR3 DNA sequence: TGCGCCAGCAGCCAAGAGGGCGGAACCGGGGTCTTGGATACGCAGTATTTT.